The sample holds many counts of the clone carrying this T cell receptor beta chain. What it binds is not known. This sample stems from a study of T-cell reconstitution after alpha-beta-depleted transplantation in children. Study-wide points: Where some patients showed high TCRbeta diversity at day 60, it came from recipient T cells and thymic progenitors that had survived. Reported findings indicate that, about two months after transplant, alpha-beta T cells came from several hundred expanded clones, which were derived from non-depleted graft cells.

Unique molecular identifiers were incorporated when the TCRbeta library was constructed. Using its own MiXCR run on the PCR reads, TCRdb lists one record per CDR3 protein. The sample has 700,000 to 950,000 distinct CDR3 sequences, around 17% seen once; the top ten hold approximately 5%. The CDR3 sequence is 13 residues long. Germline V CDR1 and CDR2: MNHEY, SVGEGT. The ends were cut back, 2 bases at V and 5 bases at J, with 8 bases in the middle. The sequence derives from a male patient under 18 who had a stem cell transplant for acute lymphoblastic leukemia, so the T cells may come from the graft donor. The rearrangement links TRBV6-2 or TRBV6-3 to TRBJ2-3; a weak D match, TRBD2 (6 bases). Sequences were derived from PBMCs, mostly from graft donor cells, sampled 360 days after TCRalphabeta/CD19-depleted stem cell transplant. The CDR3 nucleotides are TGTGCCAGCAGTTACCGGAGGGGAGATACGCAGTATTTT. It specifies CASSYRRGDTQYF.